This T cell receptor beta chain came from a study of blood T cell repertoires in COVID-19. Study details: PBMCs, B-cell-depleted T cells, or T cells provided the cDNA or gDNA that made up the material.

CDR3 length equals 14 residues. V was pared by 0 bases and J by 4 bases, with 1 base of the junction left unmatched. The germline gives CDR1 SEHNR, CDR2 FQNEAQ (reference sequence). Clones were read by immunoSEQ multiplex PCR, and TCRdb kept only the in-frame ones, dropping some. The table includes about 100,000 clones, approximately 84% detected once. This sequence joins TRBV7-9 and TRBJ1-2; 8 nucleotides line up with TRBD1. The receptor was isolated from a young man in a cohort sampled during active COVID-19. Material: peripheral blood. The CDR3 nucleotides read TGTGCCAGCAGCTTAGCACAGGGGGGCTATGGCTACACCTTC. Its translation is CASSLAQGGYGYTF.